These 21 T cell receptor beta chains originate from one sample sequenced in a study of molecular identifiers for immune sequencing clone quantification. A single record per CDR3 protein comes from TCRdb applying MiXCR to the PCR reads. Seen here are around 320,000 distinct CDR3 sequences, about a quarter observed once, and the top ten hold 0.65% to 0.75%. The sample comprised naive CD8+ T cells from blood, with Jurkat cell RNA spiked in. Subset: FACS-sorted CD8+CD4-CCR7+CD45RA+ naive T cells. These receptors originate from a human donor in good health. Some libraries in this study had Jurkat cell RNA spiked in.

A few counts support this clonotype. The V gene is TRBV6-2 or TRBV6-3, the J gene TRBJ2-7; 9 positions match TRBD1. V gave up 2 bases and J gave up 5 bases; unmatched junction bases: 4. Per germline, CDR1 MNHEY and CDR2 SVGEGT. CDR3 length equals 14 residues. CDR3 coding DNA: TGTGCCAGCAGTTACCGGACAGGGGCGGACGAGCAGTACTTC. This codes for CASSYRTGADEQYF.

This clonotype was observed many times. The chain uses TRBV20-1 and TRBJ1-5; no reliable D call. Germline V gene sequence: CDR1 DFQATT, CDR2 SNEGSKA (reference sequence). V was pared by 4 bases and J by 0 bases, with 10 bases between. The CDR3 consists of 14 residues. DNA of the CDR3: TGCAGTGCTAACAGCAGAGATAGCAATCAGCCCCAGCATTTT. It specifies CSANSRDSNQPQHF.

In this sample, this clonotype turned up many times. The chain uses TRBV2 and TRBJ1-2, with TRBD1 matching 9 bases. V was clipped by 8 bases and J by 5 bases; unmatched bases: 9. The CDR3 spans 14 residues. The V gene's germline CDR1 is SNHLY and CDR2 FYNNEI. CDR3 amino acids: CASWRRTGAYGYTF. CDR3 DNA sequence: TGTGCCAGCTGGAGGAGGACAGGGGCTTATGGCTACACCTTC.

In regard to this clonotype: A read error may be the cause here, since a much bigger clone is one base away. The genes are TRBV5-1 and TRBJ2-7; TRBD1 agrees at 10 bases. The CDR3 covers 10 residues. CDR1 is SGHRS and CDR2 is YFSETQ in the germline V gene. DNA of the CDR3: TGCGCCAGCAACTCGAAGGGACAGGGGTTC. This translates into CASNSKGQGF.

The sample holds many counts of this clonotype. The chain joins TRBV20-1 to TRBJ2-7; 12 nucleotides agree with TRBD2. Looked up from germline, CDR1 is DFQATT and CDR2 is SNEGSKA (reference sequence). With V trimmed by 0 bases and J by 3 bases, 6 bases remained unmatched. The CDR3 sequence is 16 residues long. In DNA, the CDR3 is TGCAGTGCTAGAGACATACTAGCGGGAGGTAACTACGAGCAGTACTTC. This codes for CSARDILAGGNYEQYF.

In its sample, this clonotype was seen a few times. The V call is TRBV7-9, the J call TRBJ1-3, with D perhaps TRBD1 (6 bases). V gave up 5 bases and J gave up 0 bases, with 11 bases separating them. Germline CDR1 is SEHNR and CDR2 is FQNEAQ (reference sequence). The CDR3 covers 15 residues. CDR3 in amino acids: CASSQWDISGNTIYF. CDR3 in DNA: TGTGCCAGCAGCCAGTGGGACATCTCTGGAAACACCATATATTTT.

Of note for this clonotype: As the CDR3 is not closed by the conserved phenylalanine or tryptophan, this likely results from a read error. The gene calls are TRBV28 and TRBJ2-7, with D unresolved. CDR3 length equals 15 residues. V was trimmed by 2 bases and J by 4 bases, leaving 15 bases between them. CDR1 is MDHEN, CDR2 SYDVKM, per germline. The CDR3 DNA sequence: TGTGCCAGCAGTTTAACTGGAGCCCTGGGGTACGAGCAGTACTCC. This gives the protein CASSLTGALGYEQYS.

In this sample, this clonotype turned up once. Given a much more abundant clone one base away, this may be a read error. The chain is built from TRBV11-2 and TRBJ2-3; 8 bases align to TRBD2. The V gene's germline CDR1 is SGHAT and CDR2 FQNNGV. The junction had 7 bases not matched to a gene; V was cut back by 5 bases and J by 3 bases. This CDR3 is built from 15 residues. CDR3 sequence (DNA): TGTGCCAGCAGCACGGGGACTAGGTCTACAGATACGCAGTATTTT. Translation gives CASSTGTRSTDTQYF.

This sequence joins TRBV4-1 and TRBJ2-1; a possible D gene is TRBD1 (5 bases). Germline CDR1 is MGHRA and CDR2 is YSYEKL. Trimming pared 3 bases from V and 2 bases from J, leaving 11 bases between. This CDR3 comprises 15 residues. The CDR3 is CASSHRQITYNEQFF. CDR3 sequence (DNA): TGCGCCAGCAGCCACCGACAGATTACCTACAATGAGCAGTTCTTC.

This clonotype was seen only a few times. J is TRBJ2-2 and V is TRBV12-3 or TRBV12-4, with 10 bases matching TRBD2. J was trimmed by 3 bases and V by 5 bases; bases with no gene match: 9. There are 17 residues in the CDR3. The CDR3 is CASSRWLAGAYTGELFF. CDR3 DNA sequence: TGTGCCAGCAGTCGGTGGCTAGCGGGAGCGTACACCGGGGAGCTGTTTTTT.

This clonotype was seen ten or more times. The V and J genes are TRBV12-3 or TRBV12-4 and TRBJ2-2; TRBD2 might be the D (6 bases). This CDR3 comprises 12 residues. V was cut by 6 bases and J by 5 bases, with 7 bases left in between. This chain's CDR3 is CASREGTGELFF. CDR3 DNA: TGTGCCAGCAGGGAGGGGACCGGGGAGCTGTTTTTT.

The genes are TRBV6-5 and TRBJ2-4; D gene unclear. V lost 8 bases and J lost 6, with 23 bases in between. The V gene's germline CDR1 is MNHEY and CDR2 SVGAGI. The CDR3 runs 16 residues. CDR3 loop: CASGCRPAGPGNIQYF. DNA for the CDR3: TGTGCCAGCGGTTGCCGACCGGCCGGGCCTGGAAACATTCAGTACTTC.

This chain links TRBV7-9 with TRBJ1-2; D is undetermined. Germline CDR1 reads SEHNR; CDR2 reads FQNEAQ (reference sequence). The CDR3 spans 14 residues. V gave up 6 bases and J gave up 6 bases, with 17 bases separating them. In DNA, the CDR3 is TGTGCCAGCAGTAAAGAGGGCGTACGCAATGGCTACACCTTC. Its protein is CASSKEGVRNGYTF.

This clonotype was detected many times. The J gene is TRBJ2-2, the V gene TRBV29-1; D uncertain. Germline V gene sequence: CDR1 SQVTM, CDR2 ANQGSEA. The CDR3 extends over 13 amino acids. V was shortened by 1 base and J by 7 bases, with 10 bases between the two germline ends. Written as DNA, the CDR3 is TGCAGCGTTGAAGTTCGGACGTACGGGGAGCTGTTTTTT. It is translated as CSVEVRTYGELFF.

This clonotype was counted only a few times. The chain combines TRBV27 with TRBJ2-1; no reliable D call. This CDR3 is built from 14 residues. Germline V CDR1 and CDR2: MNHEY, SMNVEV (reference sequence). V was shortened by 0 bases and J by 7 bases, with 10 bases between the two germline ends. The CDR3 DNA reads TGTGCCAGCAGTTTATCCAGCCTGATTAATGAGCAGTTCTTC. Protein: CASSLSSLINEQFF.

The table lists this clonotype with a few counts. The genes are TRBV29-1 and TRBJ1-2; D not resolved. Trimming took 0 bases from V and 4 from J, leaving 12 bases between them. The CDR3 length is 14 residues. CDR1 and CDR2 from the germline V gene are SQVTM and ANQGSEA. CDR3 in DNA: TGCAGCGTTGAAGATTCTGCGTATGGCTATGGCTACACCTTC. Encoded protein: CSVEDSAYGYGYTF. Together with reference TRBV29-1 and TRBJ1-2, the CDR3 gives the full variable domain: SAVISQKPSRDICQRGTSLTIQCQVDSQVTMMFWYRQQPGQSLTLIATANQGSEATYESGFVIDKFPISRPNLTFSTLTVSNMSPEDSSIYLCSVEDSAYGYGYTFGSGTRLTVV.

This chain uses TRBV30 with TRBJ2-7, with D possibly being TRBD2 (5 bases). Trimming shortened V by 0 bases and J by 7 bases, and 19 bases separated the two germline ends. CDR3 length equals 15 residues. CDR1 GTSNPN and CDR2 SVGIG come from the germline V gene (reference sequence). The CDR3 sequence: CAWSVRGPPALEQYF. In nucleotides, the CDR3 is TGTGCCTGGAGTGTCCGCGGGCCCCCGGCTTTAGAGCAGTACTTC.

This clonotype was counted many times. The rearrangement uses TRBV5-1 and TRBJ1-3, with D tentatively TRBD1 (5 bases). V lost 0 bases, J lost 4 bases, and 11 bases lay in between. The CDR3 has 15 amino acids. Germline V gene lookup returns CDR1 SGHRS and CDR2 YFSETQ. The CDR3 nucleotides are TGCGCCAGCAGCTTGGCCGGGCAGGGAGGAAACACCATATATTTT. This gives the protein CASSLAGQGGNTIYF.

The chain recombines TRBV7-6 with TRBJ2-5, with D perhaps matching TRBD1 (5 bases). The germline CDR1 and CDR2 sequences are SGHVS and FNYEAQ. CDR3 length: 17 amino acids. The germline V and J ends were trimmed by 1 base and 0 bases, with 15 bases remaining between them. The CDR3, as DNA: TGTGCCAGCAGCTTAGAGTTGGCGCAGGGTCACCAAGAGACCCAGTACTTC. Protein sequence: CASSLELAQGHQETQYF.

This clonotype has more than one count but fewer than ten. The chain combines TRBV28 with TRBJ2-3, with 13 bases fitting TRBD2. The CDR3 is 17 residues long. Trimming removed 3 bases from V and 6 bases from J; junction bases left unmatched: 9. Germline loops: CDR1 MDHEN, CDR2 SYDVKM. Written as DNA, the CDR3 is TGTGCCAGCAGTTTCCGACGGACTAGCGGGAGATGGGATACGCAGTATTTT. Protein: CASSFRRTSGRWDTQYF.

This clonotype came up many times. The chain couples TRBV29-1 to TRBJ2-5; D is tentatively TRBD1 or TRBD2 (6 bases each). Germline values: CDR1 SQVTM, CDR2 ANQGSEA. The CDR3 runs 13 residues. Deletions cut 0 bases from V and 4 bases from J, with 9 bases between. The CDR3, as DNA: TGCAGCGTTGAAGAACCGGGGGCAGAGACCCAGTACTTC. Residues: CSVEEPGAETQYF. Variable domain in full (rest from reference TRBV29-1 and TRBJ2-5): SAVISQKPSRDICQRGTSLTIQCQVDSQVTMMFWYRQQPGQSLTLIATANQGSEATYESGFVIDKFPISRPNLTFSTLTVSNMSPEDSSIYLCSVEEPGAETQYFGPGTRLLVL.